This entry describes one T cell receptor beta chain. The data belong to a study of blood T cell repertoires in COVID-19. Background on the study: Acute and convalescent COVID-19 samples came from the United States, Italy and Spain. PBMCs, B-cell-depleted T cells, or T cells were the source of the cDNA or gDNA that made up the material.

Germline CDR1 LNHDA, CDR2 SQIVND (reference sequence). The CDR3 is made up of 20 amino acids. With V trimmed by 3 bases and J by 0 bases, 15 bases remained unmatched. Participant age was 18 to 89 years, and participants resided in 25 or so US areas. Only in-frame clones appear in the TCRdb table, and some are missing; sequencing was by immunoSEQ multiplex PCR. The sample lists about 200,000 clones; about four fifths were seen once. The receptor was isolated from a woman between 45 and 60 years old who had been exposed to COVID-19. This sequence joins TRBV19 and TRBJ1-3; 9 bases agree with TRBD1. Sequencing was performed on PBMCs or T cells enriched from blood (not recorded which). In nucleotides, the CDR3 is TGTGCCAGTAGTATCGGACCAACAGGGGGCTACTCAAGCTCTGGAAACACCATATATTTT. Residues: CASSIGPTGGYSSSGNTIYF.